Described below is a single TCR beta chain sequence and its context. The antigen is unknown. TCRdb called the reads again in MiXCR, with one record for every CDR3 protein. Found here are approximately 290,000 distinct CDR3 sequences, roughly 26% of them singletons; the top ten hold roughly 13%. The ends lost 4 bases at V and 4 bases at J; junction bases unmatched: 4. Looked up from germline, CDR1 is SGHNT and CDR2 is YYREEE (reference sequence). The CDR3 loop spans 14 amino acids. The sample is drawn from a study of T cell repertoires in cytomegalovirus infection. Study at large: A matching HLA type, together with CMV infection, was signaled by public TCR beta signatures.

Study-wide results and caveats: Ex vivo responses were dominated by HLA-C-restricted CMV-specific TCR beta clonotypes. Carriage of CMV together with the relevant HLA was identifiable through cumulative public TCR beta family frequency.

The chain recombines TRBV5-4 with TRBJ2-1, with 8 positions matching TRBD2. The source of this sequence is a human donor in good health (CMV status not recorded). Some clones in this sample may be carry-over from other donors' samples. Specimen: PBMCs. DNA of the CDR3: TGTGCCAGCAGCGCGGGACTAGAGTACAATGAGCAGTTCTTC. Its protein product is CASSAGLEYNEQFF.